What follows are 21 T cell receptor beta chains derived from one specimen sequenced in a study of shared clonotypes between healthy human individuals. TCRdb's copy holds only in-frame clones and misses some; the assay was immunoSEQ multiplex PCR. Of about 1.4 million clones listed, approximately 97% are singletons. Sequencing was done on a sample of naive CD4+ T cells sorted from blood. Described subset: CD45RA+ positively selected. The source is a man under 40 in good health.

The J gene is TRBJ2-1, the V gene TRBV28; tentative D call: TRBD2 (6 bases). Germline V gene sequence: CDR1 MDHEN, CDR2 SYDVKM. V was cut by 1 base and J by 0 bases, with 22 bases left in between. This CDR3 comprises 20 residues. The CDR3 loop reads CASSLLFGTDSILSYNEQFF. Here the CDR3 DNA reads TGTGCCAGCAGTTTATTATTTGGGACTGACTCTATTCTCTCCTACAATGAGCAGTTCTTC.

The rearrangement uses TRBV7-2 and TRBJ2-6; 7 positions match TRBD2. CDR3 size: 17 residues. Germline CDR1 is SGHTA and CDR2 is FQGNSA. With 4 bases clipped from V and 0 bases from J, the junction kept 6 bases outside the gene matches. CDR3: CASSWRGTSSGANVLTF. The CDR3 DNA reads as TGTGCCAGCAGCTGGCGGGGGACCAGCTCTGGGGCCAACGTCCTGACTTTC.

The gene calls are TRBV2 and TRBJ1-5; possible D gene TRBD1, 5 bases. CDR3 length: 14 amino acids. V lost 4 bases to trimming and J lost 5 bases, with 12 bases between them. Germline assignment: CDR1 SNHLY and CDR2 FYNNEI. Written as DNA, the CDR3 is TGTGCCAGCAGTGGACAGCCTTCCGATCAGCCCCAGCATTTT. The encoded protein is CASSGQPSDQPQHF.

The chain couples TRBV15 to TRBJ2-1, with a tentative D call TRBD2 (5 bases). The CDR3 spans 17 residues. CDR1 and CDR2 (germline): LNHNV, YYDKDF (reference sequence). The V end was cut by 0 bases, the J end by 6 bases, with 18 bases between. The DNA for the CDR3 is TGTGCCACCAGCAGAGATCGGGGTGGCGGGCCGGGCAATGAGCAGTTCTTC. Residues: CATSRDRGGGPGNEQFF.

CDR3 region: CAWSVPVHYEQYF. CDR3 nucleotides: TGTGCCTGGAGTGTACCCGTTCACTACGAGCAGTACTTC. The rearrangement links TRBV30 to TRBJ2-7; no clear D. Trimming took 0 bases from V and 3 from J, leaving 9 bases between them. This CDR3 spans 13 amino acids. Germline CDR1 GTSNPN, CDR2 SVGIG (reference sequence).

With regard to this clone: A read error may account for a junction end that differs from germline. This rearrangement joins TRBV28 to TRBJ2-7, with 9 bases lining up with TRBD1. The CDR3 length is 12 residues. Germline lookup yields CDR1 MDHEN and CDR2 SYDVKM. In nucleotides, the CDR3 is TGTGCCAGCGGGTCCCACCCGGGACAGGGTAACTTC. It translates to CASGSHPGQGNF.

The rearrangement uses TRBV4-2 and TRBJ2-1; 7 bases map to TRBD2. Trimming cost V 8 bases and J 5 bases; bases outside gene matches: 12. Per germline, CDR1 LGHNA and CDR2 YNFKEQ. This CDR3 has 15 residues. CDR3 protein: CASGLAGDWDNEQFF. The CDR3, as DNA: TGTGCCAGCGGGTTAGCGGGTGACTGGGACAATGAGCAGTTCTTC.

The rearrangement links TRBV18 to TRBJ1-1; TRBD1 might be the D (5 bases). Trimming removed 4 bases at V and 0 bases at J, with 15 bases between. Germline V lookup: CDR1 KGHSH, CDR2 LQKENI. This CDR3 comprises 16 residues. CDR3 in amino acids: CASSLGQGNMNTEAFF. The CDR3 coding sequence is TGTGCCAGCTCACTGGGGCAGGGAAATATGAACACTGAAGCTTTCTTT.

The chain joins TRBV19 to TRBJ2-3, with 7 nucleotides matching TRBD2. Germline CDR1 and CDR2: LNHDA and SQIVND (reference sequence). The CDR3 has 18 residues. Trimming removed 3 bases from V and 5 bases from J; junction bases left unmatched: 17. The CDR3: CASSMGGLGQIGGDTQYF. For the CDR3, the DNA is TGTGCCAGTAGTATGGGAGGGCTCGGCCAAATCGGGGGAGATACGCAGTATTTT.

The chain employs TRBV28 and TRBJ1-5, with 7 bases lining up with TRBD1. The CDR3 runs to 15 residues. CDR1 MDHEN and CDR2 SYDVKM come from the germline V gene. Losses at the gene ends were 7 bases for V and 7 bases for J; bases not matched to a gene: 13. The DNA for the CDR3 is TGTGCCAGCAACCAACAGGGGAGGACAGACCAGCCCCAGCATTTT. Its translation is CASNQQGRTDQPQHF.

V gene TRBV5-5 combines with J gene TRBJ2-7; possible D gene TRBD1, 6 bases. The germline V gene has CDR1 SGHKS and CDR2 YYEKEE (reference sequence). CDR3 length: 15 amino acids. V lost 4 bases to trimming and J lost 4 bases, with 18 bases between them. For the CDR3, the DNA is TGTGCCAGCAGCCCCAATCCCGGGACAAGGTACGAGCAGTACTTC. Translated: CASSPNPGTRYEQYF.

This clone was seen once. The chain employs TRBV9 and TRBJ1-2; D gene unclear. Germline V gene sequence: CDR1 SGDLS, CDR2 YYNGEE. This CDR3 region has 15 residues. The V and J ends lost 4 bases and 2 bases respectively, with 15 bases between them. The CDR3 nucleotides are TGTGCCAGCAGCTCTTCCCCGGGTCCCAACTATGGCTACACCTTC. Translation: CASSSSPGPNYGYTF.

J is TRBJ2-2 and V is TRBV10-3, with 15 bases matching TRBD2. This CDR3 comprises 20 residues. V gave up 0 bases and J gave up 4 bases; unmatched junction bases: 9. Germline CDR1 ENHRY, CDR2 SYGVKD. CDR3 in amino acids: CAISESLGLAGGLSTGELFF. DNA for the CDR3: TGTGCCATCAGTGAGTCGCTTGGACTAGCGGGAGGGCTGAGCACCGGGGAGCTGTTTTTT.

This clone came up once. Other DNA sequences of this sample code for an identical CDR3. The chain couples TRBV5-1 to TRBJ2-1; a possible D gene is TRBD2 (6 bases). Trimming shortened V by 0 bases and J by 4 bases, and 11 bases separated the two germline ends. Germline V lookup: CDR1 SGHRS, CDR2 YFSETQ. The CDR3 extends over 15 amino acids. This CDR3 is CASSLDGRGYNEQFF. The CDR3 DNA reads TGCGCCAGCAGCTTGGACGGGAGAGGGTACAATGAGCAGTTCTTC.

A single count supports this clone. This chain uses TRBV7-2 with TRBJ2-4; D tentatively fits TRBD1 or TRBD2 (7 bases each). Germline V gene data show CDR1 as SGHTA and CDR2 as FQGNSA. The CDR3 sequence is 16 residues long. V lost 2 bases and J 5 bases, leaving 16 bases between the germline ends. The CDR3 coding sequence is TGTGCCAGCAGCTTACAGGGGGGGACTTATCAAAACATTCAGTACTTC. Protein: CASSLQGGTYQNIQYF.

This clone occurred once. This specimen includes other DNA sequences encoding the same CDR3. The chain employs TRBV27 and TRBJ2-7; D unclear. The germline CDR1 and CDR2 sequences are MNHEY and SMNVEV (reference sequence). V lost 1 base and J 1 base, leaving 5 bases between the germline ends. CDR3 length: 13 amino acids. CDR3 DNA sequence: TGTGCCAGCAGTTTATTTAGGTCCTACGAGCAGTACTTC. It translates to CASSLFRSYEQYF.

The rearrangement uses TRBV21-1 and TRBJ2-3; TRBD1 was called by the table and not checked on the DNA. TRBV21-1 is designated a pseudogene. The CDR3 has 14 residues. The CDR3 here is CASSQDRRPDTQYF. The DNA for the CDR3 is TGTGCCAGCAGCCAGGACAGGCGACCAGATACGCAGTATTTT.

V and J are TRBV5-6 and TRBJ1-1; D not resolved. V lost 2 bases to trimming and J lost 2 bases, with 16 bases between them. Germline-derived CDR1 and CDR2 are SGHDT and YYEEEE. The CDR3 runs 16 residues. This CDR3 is CASSLGPPRANTEAFF. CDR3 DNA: TGTGCCAGCAGCTTAGGTCCCCCCCGGGCTAACACTGAAGCTTTCTTT.

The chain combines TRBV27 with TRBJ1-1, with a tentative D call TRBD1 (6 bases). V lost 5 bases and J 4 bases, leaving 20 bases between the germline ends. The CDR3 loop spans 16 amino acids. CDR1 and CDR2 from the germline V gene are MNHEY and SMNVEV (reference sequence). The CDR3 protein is CASSPRSRGRGTEAFF. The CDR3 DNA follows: TGTGCCAGCAGTCCCCGGTCCAGGGGCCGGGGCACTGAAGCTTTCTTT.

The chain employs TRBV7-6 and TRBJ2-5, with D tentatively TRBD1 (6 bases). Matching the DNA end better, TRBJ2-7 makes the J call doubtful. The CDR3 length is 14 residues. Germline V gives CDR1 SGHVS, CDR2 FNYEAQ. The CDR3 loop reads CASTKDSDSYEQYF. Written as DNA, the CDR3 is TGTGCCAGCACCAAGGACAGTGACTCCTACGAGCAGTACTTC.

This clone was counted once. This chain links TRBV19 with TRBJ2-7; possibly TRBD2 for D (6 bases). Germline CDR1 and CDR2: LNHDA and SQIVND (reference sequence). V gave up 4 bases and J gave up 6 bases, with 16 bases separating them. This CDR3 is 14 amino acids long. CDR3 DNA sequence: TGTGCCAGTAGTAGTCCATCAGGGACTTCCGAGCAGTACTTC. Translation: CASSSPSGTSEQYF.